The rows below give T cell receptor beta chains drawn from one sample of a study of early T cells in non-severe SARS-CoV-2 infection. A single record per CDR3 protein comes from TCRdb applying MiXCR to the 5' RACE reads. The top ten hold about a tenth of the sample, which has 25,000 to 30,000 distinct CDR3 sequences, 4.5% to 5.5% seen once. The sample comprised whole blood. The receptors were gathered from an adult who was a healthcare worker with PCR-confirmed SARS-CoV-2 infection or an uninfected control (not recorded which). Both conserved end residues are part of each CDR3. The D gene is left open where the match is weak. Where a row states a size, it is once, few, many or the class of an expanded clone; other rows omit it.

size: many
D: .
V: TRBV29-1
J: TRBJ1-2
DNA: TGCAGCGTTCACGGGGCCGGCGGTGGCTACACCTTC
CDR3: CSVHGAGGGYTF

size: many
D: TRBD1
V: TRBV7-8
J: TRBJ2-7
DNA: TGTGCCAGCAGCTTAGCGTGGGGACAGAGCGAGCAGTACTTC
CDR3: CASSLAWGQSEQYF

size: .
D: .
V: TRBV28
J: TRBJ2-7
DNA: TGTGCCAGCAGTTCCCTGTTCAGAGGTCTCGGCTCCTACGAGCAGTACTTC
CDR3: CASSSLFRGLGSYEQYF

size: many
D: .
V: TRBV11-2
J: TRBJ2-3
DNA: TGTGCCAGCACCTTTAAGGATACGCAGTATTTT
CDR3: CASTFKDTQYF

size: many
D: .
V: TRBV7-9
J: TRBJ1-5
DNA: TGTGCCAGCAGCTTAGGGGGGAGTCCCCAGCATTTT
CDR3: CASSLGGSPQHF

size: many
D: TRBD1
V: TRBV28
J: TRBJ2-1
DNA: TGTGCCAGCAGTTCCGGGACAGTATACAATGAGCAGTTCTTC
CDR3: CASSSGTVYNEQFF

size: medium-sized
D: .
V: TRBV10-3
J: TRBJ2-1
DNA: TGTGCCATCAGTGAGGTCGTAAACTCCTACAATGAGCAGTTCTTC
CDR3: CAISEVVNSYNEQFF

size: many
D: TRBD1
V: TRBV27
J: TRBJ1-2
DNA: TGTGCCAGCAGGCCGACAGGGTTGGATGGCTACACCTTC
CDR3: CASRPTGLDGYTF

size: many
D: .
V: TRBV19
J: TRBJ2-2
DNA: TGTGCCAGTACCCTCCCGGGGGACGCTAGAGGGGAGCTGTTTTTT
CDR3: CASTLPGDARGELFF

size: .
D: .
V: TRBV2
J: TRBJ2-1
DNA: TGTGCCAGCATCGAGACTCAAGCGGGCCCCTACAATGAGCAGTTCTTC
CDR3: CASIETQAGPYNEQFF

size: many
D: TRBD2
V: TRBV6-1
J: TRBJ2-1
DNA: TGTGCCAGCAGTGAGCGGGAGGGCCTCATTGTAGAGCAGTTCTTC
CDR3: CASSEREGLIVEQFF

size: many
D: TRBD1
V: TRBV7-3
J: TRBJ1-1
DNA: TGTGCCAGCAGCTTGGGACAGGGCGCTTTCTTT
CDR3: CASSLGQGAFF

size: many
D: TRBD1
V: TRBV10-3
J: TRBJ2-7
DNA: TGTGCCATCAGTGACCCCGGGACAGATACCTACGAGCAGTACTTC
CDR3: CAISDPGTDTYEQYF

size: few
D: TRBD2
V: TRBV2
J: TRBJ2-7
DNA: TGTGCCAGCAGTGAAGCTCTTAGCGGGGACTACGAGCAGTACTTC
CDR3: CASSEALSGDYEQYF

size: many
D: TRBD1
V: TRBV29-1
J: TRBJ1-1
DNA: TGCAGCGTGGCAGGGGGATGGACTGAAGCTTTCTTT
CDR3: CSVAGGWTEAFF

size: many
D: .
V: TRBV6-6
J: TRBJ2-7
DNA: TGTGCCAGCAGTTACGATACTCAGGGGGGCTACGAGCAGTACTTC
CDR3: CASSYDTQGGYEQYF

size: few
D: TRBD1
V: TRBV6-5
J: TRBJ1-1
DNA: TGTGCCAGCAGTCGGACTTTAAACAGGGGGCCCGCTGAAGCTTTCTTT
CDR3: CASSRTLNRGPAEAFF

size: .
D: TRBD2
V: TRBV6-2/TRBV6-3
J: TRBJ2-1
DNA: TGTGCCAGCTCGGTACGGGCGGGAGAGGGGCAGTTCTTC
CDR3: CASSVRAGEGQFF

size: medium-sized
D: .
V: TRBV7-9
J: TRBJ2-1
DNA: TGTGCCAGCAGCTTAGCGGGGTCCTACAATGAGCAGTTCTTC
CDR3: CASSLAGSYNEQFF

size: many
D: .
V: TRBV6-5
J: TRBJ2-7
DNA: TGTGCCAGCAGTACCAGAGGTTCCTACGAGCAGTACTTC
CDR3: CASSTRGSYEQYF

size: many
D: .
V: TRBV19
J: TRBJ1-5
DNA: TGTGCCAGTAGTATAGTACAGGCGAGCAATCAGCCCCAGCATTTT
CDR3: CASSIVQASNQPQHF

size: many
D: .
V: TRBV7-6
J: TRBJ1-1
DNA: TGTGCCAGCAGCTTAGCGCGAGGAGCTATGAACACTGAAGCTTTCTTT
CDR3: CASSLARGAMNTEAFF

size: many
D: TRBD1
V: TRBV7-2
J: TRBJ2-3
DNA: TGTGCCAGCAGCAGGCCCCGGGACAGACCCACAGATACGCAGTATTTT
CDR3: CASSRPRDRPTDTQYF

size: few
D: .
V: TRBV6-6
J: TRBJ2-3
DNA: TGTGCCAGCAGTCGCGGGACCCCCGCTGGAAATACGCAGTATTTT
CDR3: CASSRGTPAGNTQYF

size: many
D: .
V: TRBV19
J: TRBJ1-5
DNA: TGTGCCAGTGGGGGAGCCTATCAGCCCCAGCATTTT
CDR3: CASGGAYQPQHF

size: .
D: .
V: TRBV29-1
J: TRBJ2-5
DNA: TGCAGCGTTAATTTCGGGGGTGTTAAAGAGACCCAGTACTTC
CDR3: CSVNFGGVKETQYF